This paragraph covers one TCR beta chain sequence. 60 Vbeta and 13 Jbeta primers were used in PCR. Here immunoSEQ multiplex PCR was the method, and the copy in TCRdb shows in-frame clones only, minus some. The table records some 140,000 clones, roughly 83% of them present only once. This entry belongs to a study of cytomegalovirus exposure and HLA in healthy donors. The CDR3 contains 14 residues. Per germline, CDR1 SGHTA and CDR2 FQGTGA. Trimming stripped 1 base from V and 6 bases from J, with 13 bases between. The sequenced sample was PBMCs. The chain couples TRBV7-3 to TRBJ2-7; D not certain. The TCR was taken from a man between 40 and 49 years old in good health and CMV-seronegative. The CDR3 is CASSLIGPTGEQYF. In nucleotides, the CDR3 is TGTGCCAGCAGCTTAATTGGTCCCACGGGCGAGCAGTACTTC.